The T cell receptor beta chain described here comes from a study of control samples from healthy donors and cancer patients. Assay: immunoSEQ multiplex PCR; the TCRdb copy retains only in-frame clones and omits some. The table lists about 89,000 clones, around nine tenths of them singletons, with around 20% in the top ten. Trimming cost V 0 bases and J 2 bases, with 8 bases left between them. The germline V gene encodes CDR1 SGHRS and CDR2 YFSETQ. This CDR3 has 14 residues. Input material: blood. The chain is built from TRBV5-1 and TRBJ1-2; D gene uncertain. The sequence was obtained from a man aged 25 to 40 in good health. The chain's CDR3 is CASSLGQPNYGYTF. The CDR3 DNA follows: TGCGCCAGCAGCTTGGGGCAGCCGAACTATGGCTACACCTTC.